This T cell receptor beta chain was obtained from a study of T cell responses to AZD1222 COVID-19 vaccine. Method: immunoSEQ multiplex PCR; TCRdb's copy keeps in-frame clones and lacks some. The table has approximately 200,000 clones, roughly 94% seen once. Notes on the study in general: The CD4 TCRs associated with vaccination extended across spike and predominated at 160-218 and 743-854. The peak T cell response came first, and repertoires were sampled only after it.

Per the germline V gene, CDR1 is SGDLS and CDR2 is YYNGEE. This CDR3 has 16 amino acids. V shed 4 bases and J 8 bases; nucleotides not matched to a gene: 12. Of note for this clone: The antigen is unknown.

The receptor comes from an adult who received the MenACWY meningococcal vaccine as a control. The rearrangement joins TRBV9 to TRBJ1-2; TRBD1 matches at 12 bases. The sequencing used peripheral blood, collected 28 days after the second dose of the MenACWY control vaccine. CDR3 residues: CASSMSRDRGLLGYTF. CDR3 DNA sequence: TGTGCCAGCAGCATGTCCCGGGACAGGGGGCTGTTGGGCTACACCTTC.